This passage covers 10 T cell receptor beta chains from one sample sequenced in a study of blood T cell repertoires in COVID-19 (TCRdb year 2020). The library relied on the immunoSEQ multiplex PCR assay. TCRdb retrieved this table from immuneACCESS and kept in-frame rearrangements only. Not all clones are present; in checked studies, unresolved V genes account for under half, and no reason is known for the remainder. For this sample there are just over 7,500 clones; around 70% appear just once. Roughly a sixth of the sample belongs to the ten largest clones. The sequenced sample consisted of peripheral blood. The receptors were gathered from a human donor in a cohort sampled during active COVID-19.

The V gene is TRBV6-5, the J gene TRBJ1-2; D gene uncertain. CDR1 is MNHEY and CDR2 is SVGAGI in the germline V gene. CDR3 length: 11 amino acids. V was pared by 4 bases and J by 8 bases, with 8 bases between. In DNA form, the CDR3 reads TGTGCCAGCAGTTCCCTATCGGGCTACACCTTC. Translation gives CASSSLSGYTF.

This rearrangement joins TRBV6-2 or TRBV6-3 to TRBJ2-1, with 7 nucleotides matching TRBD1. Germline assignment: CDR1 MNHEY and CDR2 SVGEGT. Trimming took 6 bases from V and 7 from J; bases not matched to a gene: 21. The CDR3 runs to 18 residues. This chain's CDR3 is CASSPPEQGSIVFNEQFF. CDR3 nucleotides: TGTGCCAGCAGCCCCCCCGAACAGGGGAGTATTGTGTTTAATGAGCAGTTCTTC.

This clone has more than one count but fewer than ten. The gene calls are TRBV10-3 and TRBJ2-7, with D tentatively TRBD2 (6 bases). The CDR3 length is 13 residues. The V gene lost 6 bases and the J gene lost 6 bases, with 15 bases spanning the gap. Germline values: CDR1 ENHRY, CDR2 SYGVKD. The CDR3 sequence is CAIRTTSKGEQYF. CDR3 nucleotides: TGTGCCATCAGGACGACTAGTAAAGGCGAGCAGTACTTC.

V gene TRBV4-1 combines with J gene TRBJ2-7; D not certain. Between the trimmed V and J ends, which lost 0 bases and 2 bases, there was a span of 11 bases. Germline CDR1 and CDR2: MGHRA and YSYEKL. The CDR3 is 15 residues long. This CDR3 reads CASSQEGTLTYEQYF. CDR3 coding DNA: TGCGCCAGCAGCCAAGAAGGCACACTAACCTACGAGCAGTACTTC.

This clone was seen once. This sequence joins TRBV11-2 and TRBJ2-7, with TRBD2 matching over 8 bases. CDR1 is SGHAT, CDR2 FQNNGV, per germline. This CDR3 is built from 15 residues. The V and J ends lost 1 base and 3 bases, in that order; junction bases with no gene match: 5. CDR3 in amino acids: CASSLGGRGGYEQYF. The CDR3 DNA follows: TGTGCCAGCAGCTTAGGGGGCCGGGGGGGCTACGAGCAGTACTTC.

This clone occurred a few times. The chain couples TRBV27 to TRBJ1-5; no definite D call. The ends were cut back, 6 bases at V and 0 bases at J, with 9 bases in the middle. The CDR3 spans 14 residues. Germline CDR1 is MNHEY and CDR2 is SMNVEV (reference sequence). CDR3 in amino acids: CASRSGPSNQPQHF. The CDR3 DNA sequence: TGTGCCAGCAGGTCAGGCCCTAGCAATCAGCCCCAGCATTTT.

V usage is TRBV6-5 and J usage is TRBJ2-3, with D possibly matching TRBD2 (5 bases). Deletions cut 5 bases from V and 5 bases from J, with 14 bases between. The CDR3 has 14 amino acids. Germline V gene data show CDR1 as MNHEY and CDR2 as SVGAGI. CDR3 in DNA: TGTGCCAGCAGTAACGGGGTTGGTCAAGATACGCAGTATTTT. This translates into CASSNGVGQDTQYF.

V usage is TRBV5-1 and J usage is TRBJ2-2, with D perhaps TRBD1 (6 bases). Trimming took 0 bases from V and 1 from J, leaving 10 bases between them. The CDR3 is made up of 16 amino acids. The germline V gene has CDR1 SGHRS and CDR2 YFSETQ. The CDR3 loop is CASSLAPQGNTGELFF. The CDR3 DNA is TGCGCCAGCAGCTTGGCCCCACAGGGGAACACCGGGGAGCTGTTTTTT.

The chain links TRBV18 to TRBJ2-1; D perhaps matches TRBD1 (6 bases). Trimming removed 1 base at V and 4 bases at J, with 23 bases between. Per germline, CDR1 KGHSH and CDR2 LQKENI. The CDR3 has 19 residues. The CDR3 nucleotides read TGTGCCAGCTCACCACTCGTTACATCCCCGGGACAAGGATACAATGAGCAGTTCTTC. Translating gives CASSPLVTSPGQGYNEQFF.

The CDR3 here is CASSAPGGLAGERRRGSYEQYF. CDR3 in DNA: TGTGCCAGCAGCGCCCCAGGGGGACTAGCGGGAGAAAGGAGGCGCGGATCCTACGAGCAGTACTTC. This chain connects TRBV9 to TRBJ2-7, with 14 bases matching TRBD2. V lost 3 bases and J lost 1; bases outside the gene matches: 21. Germline assignment: CDR1 SGDLS and CDR2 YYNGEE. The CDR3 has 22 residues.